The entry below gives a single TCR beta chain sequence along with its context. Its matching antigen is unknown. The data derive from a study of T cell responses to AZD1222 COVID-19 vaccine. Study as a whole: Analysis merged second doses at about 4 or about 12 weeks.

The study's findings and limits: Repertoires were sampled only after the peak T cell response.

Sequencing used immunoSEQ multiplex PCR; TCRdb keeps in-frame clones, though not all of them. The sample has tens of thousands of clones, approximately 90% seen once. This receptor was taken from an adult in good health. The input for sequencing was peripheral blood, taken on day 0 of AZD1222 vaccination.

Here the CDR3 DNA reads TGCGCCAGCAGCGTTTCAGGGCTTTTCGGTTCACCCCTCCACTTT. Its translation: CASSVSGLFGSPLHF. This chain joins TRBV5-1 and TRBJ1-6; D is possibly TRBD1 (5 bases). The CDR3 runs 15 residues. Between the trimmed V and J ends, which lost 4 bases and 9 bases, there was a span of 17 bases. Germline V gives CDR1 SGHRS, CDR2 YFSETQ.